The rows below give T cell receptor beta chains drawn from one sample of a study of vaccination and CD4 T cells after COVID-19. No cognate antigen is known for these TCRs. TCRdb called the PCR reads again in MiXCR, with one record for every CDR3 protein. The data show under 20,000 distinct CDR3 sequences, with approximately 40% seen just once and roughly a quarter held by the top ten. Specimen: CD4+ T cells from blood, cultured in vitro, collected before SARS-CoV-2 vaccination. These receptors all stem from a human donor who received a COVID-19 vaccine. Both conserved end residues are part of each CDR3. The order of the fields is V gene, J gene, clone size, D gene, CDR3 protein, CDR3 DNA. D genes are given only for firm matches. Part of the rows lack a size; the others show once, few, many or a class for expanded clones.

V: TRBV6-2/TRBV6-3; J: TRBJ1-5; size: few; D: -; CDR3: CASKSRHPKNQPQHF; DNA: TGTGCCAGCAAATCTCGACACCCTAAAAATCAGCCCCAGCATTTT
V: TRBV20-1; J: TRBJ2-1; size: few; D: TRBD2; CDR3: CSAWGGSYNEQFF; DNA: TGCAGTGCTTGGGGGGGTTCCTACAATGAGCAGTTCTTC
V: TRBV5-1; J: TRBJ2-5; size: few; D: TRBD1; CDR3: CASSLGAGGETQYF; DNA: TGCGCCAGCAGCTTGGGGGCAGGGGGAGAGACCCAGTACTTC
V: TRBV6-2/TRBV6-3; J: TRBJ2-6; size: -; D: TRBD1; CDR3: CASSDRGPAGANVLTF; DNA: TGTGCCAGCAGTGACAGGGGGCCTGCTGGGGCCAACGTCCTGACTTTC
V: TRBV5-4; J: TRBJ1-6; size: -; D: -; CDR3: CASSSGLTNSPLHF; DNA: TGTGCCAGCAGCTCGGGACTGACTAATTCACCCCTCCACTTT
V: TRBV20-1; J: TRBJ2-3; size: few; D: TRBD2; CDR3: CSARVLAGEVRYF; DNA: TGCAGTGCTAGAGTGCTAGCGGGGGAAGTACGGTATTTT
V: TRBV6-2/TRBV6-3; J: TRBJ2-1; size: -; D: -; CDR3: CASSYGDYNEQFF; DNA: TGTGCCAGCAGTTACGGGGACTACAATGAGCAGTTCTTC
V: TRBV7-9; J: TRBJ2-3; size: -; D: -; CDR3: CASGLPRTDTQYF; DNA: TGTGCCAGCGGACTACCCCGCACAGATACGCAGTATTTT
V: TRBV6-1; J: TRBJ1-5; size: few; D: TRBD1; CDR3: CASSERSPRQGNQPQHF; DNA: TGTGCCAGCAGTGAAAGATCTCCGAGACAGGGGAATCAGCCCCAGCATTTT
V: TRBV6-1; J: TRBJ1-1; size: few; D: TRBD1; CDR3: CASGDRGRGTEAFF; DNA: TGTGCCAGCGGGGACAGGGGGCGCGGTACTGAAGCTTTCTTT
V: TRBV2; J: TRBJ1-5; size: few; D: -; CDR3: CASRTGFNEGGQPQHF; DNA: TGTGCCAGCAGGACGGGGTTCAACGAAGGAGGTCAGCCCCAGCATTTT
V: TRBV5-4; J: TRBJ2-3; size: -; D: -; CDR3: CASSRDGTGNTDTQYF; DNA: TGTGCCAGCAGCAGAGATGGGACGGGGAACACAGATACGCAGTATTTT
V: TRBV29-1; J: TRBJ2-3; size: -; D: TRBD2; CDR3: CSARGRAGGTDTQYF; DNA: TGCAGCGCCCGGGGCAGAGCGGGGGGCACCGATACGCAGTATTTT
V: TRBV7-9; J: TRBJ1-6; size: -; D: TRBD1; CDR3: CASSGGQGLYNSPLHF; DNA: TGTGCCAGCAGCGGAGGACAGGGTCTCTATAATTCACCCCTCCACTTT
V: TRBV19; J: TRBJ1-5; size: -; D: -; CDR3: CASSLDAGVGSPQHF; DNA: TGTGCCAGTAGTCTCGACGCAGGGGTCGGGTCGCCCCAGCATTTT
V: TRBV12-3/TRBV12-4; J: TRBJ2-2; size: -; D: -; CDR3: CASSHGFHGELFF; DNA: TGTGCCAGCAGTCACGGATTTCACGGGGAGCTGTTTTTT
V: TRBV20-1; J: TRBJ2-5; size: few; D: -; CDR3: CSARAPGVEETQYF; DNA: TGCAGTGCTAGAGCCCCAGGGGTGGAAGAGACCCAGTACTTC
V: TRBV10-3; J: TRBJ1-6; size: few; D: -; CDR3: CAISENPARANSPLHF; DNA: TGTGCCATCAGTGAGAACCCCGCGCGGGCGAATTCACCCCTCCACTTT
V: TRBV20-1; J: TRBJ2-5; size: -; D: -; CDR3: CSATREGTQYF; DNA: TGCAGTGCCACTAGGGAAGGGACCCAGTACTTC
V: TRBV6-1; J: TRBJ1-1; size: few; D: -; CDR3: CASSENVGEGEAFF; DNA: TGTGCCAGCAGTGAAAATGTAGGGGAGGGTGAAGCTTTCTTT
V: TRBV6-1; J: TRBJ1-4; size: -; D: -; CDR3: CASSPHRDEKLFF; DNA: TGTGCCAGCAGTCCACACCGTGATGAAAAACTGTTTTTT
V: TRBV30; J: TRBJ1-6; size: few; D: -; CDR3: CAWNGGLENSPLHF; DNA: TGTGCCTGGAATGGGGGGCTCGAGAATTCACCCCTCCACTTT
V: TRBV2; J: TRBJ1-3; size: -; D: -; CDR3: CASQGPGRGTIYF; DNA: TGTGCCAGCCAAGGCCCCGGTCGCGGCACCATATATTTT
V: TRBV20-1; J: TRBJ1-2; size: -; D: -; CDR3: CSASGQLNYGYTF; DNA: TGCAGTGCCAGTGGACAGTTAAACTATGGCTACACCTTC
V: TRBV7-8; J: TRBJ1-4; size: -; D: -; CDR3: CASKAFTGRNEKLFF; DNA: TGTGCCAGCAAGGCCTTTACCGGGCGCAATGAAAAACTGTTTTTT
V: TRBV19; J: TRBJ1-1; size: few; D: -; CDR3: CASSTRRRNTEAFF; DNA: TGTGCCAGTAGTACCAGAAGGAGGAACACTGAAGCTTTCTTT
V: TRBV20-1; J: TRBJ2-7; size: -; D: -; CDR3: CSATLGDEQYF; DNA: TGCAGTGCTACTCTAGGGGATGAGCAGTACTTC
V: TRBV27; J: TRBJ2-1; size: -; D: -; CDR3: CASSLRIYNEQFF; DNA: TGTGCCAGCAGTTTACGCATCTACAATGAGCAGTTCTTC
V: TRBV7-2; J: TRBJ1-3; size: -; D: TRBD1; CDR3: CASSSDRVSGNTIYF; DNA: TGTGCCAGCAGCTCTGACAGGGTCTCTGGAAACACCATATATTTT
V: TRBV19; J: TRBJ1-6; size: -; D: -; CDR3: CASSRNPPGGGNSPLHF; DNA: TGTGCCAGTAGCCGCAACCCCCCGGGTGGTGGGAATTCACCCCTCCACTTT
V: TRBV7-7; J: TRBJ2-7; size: -; D: TRBD2; CDR3: CASSISGNVYEQYF; DNA: TGTGCCAGCAGCATTAGCGGGAACGTCTACGAGCAGTACTTC